The table lists the clone carrying this T cell receptor beta chain with a few counts. Its antigen is undetermined. TCR libraries were prepared from approximately 15 ng of total RNA with the QIAseq Immune Repertoire TCR panel. In TCRdb, the reads were re-called with MiXCR into one record per CDR3 protein. Here the sample spans several hundred distinct CDR3 sequences, 8% to 10% being singletons. The germline V gene encodes CDR1 SGHAT and CDR2 FQNNGV. The V and J ends lost 1 base and 8 bases respectively, with 9 bases between them. This CDR3 is built from 14 residues. From live CD3+CD8+TCRalphabeta+ cells, four PD-1 and/or TIGIT subsets were sorted. This specimen comes from a study of circulating CD8 cells and anti-PD-1 response in melanoma. Findings of the study overall: Patients included both untreated and previously treated individuals. TIGIT repertoires were least diverse, DNEG repertoires most diverse. Expanded sorted subsets were checked for tumor reactivity using peptides. Most experiments lacked replicates.

The sample consisted of CD8+ T cells from PBMCs, taken at baseline or after one month of anti-PD-1 therapy (not recorded which). This chain links TRBV11-2 with TRBJ1-6; D not resolved. The receptor comes from a human donor with melanoma. CDR3 loop: CASSLVWRDSPLHF. DNA for the CDR3: TGTGCCAGCAGCTTAGTATGGAGGGATTCACCCCTCCACTTT.